Listed below are T cell receptor beta chains from one sample, sequenced in a study of tumor-infiltrating lymphocytes in localized non-small cell lung cancer. Data came from immunoSEQ multiplex PCR; TCRdb stores just in-frame clones and leaves some out. The sample includes about 16,000 clones, more than 70% seen only once; the top ten take about a tenth. The sample was uninvolved lung tissue not adjacent to the tumor. The origin of the receptors is a human donor with non-small cell lung cancer. The CDR3 runs from the conserved cysteine through the conserved F or W. Fields, in order: clone size, V gene, D gene, J gene, CDR3 DNA, CDR3 protein. The D gene is left open where the match is weak. Size values are once, few and many counts, or a class for expanded clones, and some rows have none.

.	TRBV7-9	.	TRBJ2-7	TGTGCCAGCAGCTTATCAGGGTTATACGAGCAGTACTTC	CASSLSGLYEQYF
.	TRBV18	TRBD2	TRBJ2-1	TGTGCCAGCTCACCTCTAGCGGGAGGGGACAATGAGCAGTTCTTC	CASSPLAGGDNEQFF
.	TRBV2	.	TRBJ1-1	TGTGCCAGCACCCCGTTCGGCGCTGAAGCTTTCTTT	CASTPFGAEAFF
.	TRBV10-2	.	TRBJ2-7	TGCGCCAGCAGTGAGGCAGGGCCCTACGAGCAGTACTTC	CASSEAGPYEQYF
few	TRBV5-1	.	TRBJ1-4	TGCGCCAGCCGCGGGGCGGACGAAAAACTGTTTTTT	CASRGADEKLFF
large	TRBV14	TRBD1	TRBJ1-2	TGTGCCAGCAGCCGACTAGGGACAGGGGAAAGCTACACCTTC	CASSRLGTGESYTF
.	TRBV21-1	.	TRBJ2-7	TGTGCCAGCAGCAAAGCTGACAGGGACGAGCAGTACTTC	CASSKADRDEQYF
.	TRBV28	.	TRBJ2-1	TGTGCCAGCTTGGTGAGTACGGGAGCCTACAATGAGCAGTTCTTC	CASLVSTGAYNEQFF
.	TRBV7-2	.	TRBJ1-2	TGTGCCAGCAGCTTAGGAGGGGTCCTCTGGTACGGCTACACCTTC	CASSLGGVLWYGYTF
.	TRBV11-2	TRBD1	TRBJ2-7	TGTGCCAGCAGACCAAGACAGGGGGGATACTACGAGCAGTACTTC	CASRPRQGGYYEQYF
once	TRBV19	.	TRBJ1-1	TGTGCCAGTAGTATAAGGGGCGACAGTAGGGGAAACACTGAAGCTTTCTTT	CASSIRGDSRGNTEAFF
.	TRBV30	.	TRBJ2-7	TGTGCCTGGAGTGTCACGGGGGCCGAGCAGTACTTC	CAWSVTGAEQYF
.	TRBV6-5	TRBD1	TRBJ2-7	TGTGCCAGCAGTTACGGACAGGGAGGATACGAGCAGTACTTC	CASSYGQGGYEQYF
.	TRBV5-1	.	TRBJ2-3	TGCGCCAGCAGCGCCGGGGGGCACTACACAGATACGCAGTATTTT	CASSAGGHYTDTQYF
once	TRBV5-1	.	TRBJ1-1	TGCGCCAGCAGTTTTTCTCAGGGATACACTGAAGCTTTCTTT	CASSFSQGYTEAFF
few	TRBV6-5	.	TRBJ1-1	TGTGCCAGCAGTCCACAGGGTGCCACTGAAGCTTTCTTT	CASSPQGATEAFF
.	TRBV27	TRBD1	TRBJ1-4	TGTGCCAGCAGTTTATGGCAGGGGGCCACTAATGAAAAACTGTTTTTT	CASSLWQGATNEKLFF
.	TRBV10-1	.	TRBJ1-2	TGCGCCAGCAGCCCTGGACAAGATTCCTATGGCTACACCTTC	CASSPGQDSYGYTF
.	TRBV5-6	.	TRBJ2-1	TGTGCCAGCACCCAAAGGGGTGGTGATGAGCAGTTCTTC	CASTQRGGDEQFF
.	TRBV9	TRBD1	TRBJ2-5	TGTGCCAGCAGCGTGGGACAGGGGGGGGGACAAGAGACCCAGTACTTC	CASSVGQGGGQETQYF
.	TRBV7-2	.	TRBJ1-4	TGTGCCAGCAGCTTACAGAGAGAAAAACTGTTTTTT	CASSLQREKLFF
.	TRBV2	TRBD2	TRBJ2-1	TGTGCCACGGGACTAGCGGTCTACAATGAGCAGTTCTTC	CATGLAVYNEQFF
.	TRBV2	.	TRBJ1-5	TGTGCCAGCAGTGATTGGCAGGGCAATCAGCCCCAGCATTTT	CASSDWQGNQPQHF
.	TRBV11-2	.	TRBJ2-4	.	CASSPSSGQGGIQYF
.	TRBV2	.	TRBJ2-7	TGTGCCAGCAGAATTGGGATTGGGGGTTACGAGCAGTACTTC	CASRIGIGGYEQYF
.	TRBV5-1	TRBD1	TRBJ2-1	TGCGCCAGCACCTGGGACAGCTACAATGAGCAGTTCTTC	CASTWDSYNEQFF
once	TRBV28	.	TRBJ1-2	TGTGCCAGCAGTTGGGGGAACTATGGCTACACCTTC	CASSWGNYGYTF
.	TRBV6-5	.	TRBJ1-2	TGTGCCAGCAGCCCCGTCCACAACCCAAATGGCTACACCTTC	CASSPVHNPNGYTF
.	TRBV5-1	.	TRBJ1-1	TGCGCCAGCAGCTTGACGGTGAACACTGAAGCTTTCTTT	CASSLTVNTEAFF
.	TRBV9	.	TRBJ1-1	TGTGCCAGCAGCGTAGGGCGGGGCACTGAAGCTTTCTTT	CASSVGRGTEAFF
.	TRBV27	.	TRBJ2-1	TGTGCCAGCAGTTTAGGGGGCAGGGCTCGGGATGAGCAGTTCTTC	CASSLGGRARDEQFF
.	TRBV14	.	TRBJ1-1	TGTGCCAGCAGCCTCTATAAGGACAGTACTGAAGCTTTCTTT	CASSLYKDSTEAFF
once	TRBV19	TRBD1	TRBJ1-4	TGTGCCAGTAGTCTACAGGGGTTTAATGAAAAACTGTTTTTT	CASSLQGFNEKLFF
.	TRBV2	.	TRBJ2-5	TGTGCCAGCAGATATACTGGGGAGACCCAGTACTTC	CASRYTGETQYF
.	TRBV18	TRBD1	TRBJ1-2	TGTGCCAGCTCATCCGGACAGGATGGTGGCTACACCTTC	CASSSGQDGGYTF
large	TRBV15	.	TRBJ2-1	TGTGCCACCAGCAGAGGTTCGGCTGCGAGAGAGCAGTTCTTC	CATSRGSAAREQFF
few	TRBV18	.	TRBJ1-2	TGTGCCAGCTCACCTGACAGTCTTGGCTACACCTTC	CASSPDSLGYTF
.	TRBV5-1	TRBD1	TRBJ2-7	TGCGCCAGTCGCTTCCGACAGGGATCCTCCTACGAGCAGTACTTC	CASRFRQGSSYEQYF
.	TRBV10-1	.	TRBJ2-1	TGCGCCAGGGCCGGAGTAACCTACAATGAGCAGTTCTTC	CARAGVTYNEQFF
.	TRBV5-4	TRBD1	TRBJ1-3	TGTGCCAGCAGCTTGGGTGCACAGGGACAGGGAACGGGAAACACCATATATTTT	CASSLGAQGQGTGNTIYF
.	TRBV29-1	TRBD1	TRBJ2-7	TGCAGCGTTGAAGCCCAGGGGGCCGAGCAGTACTTC	CSVEAQGAEQYF
.	TRBV9	TRBD1	TRBJ2-2	TGTGCCAGCAGCCCCCTACAGGGGGCCGGGGAGCTGTTTTTT	CASSPLQGAGELFF
.	TRBV5-1	.	TRBJ1-1	TGCGCCAGCAGCTTGGAGGGGGCTGAAGCTTTCTTT	CASSLEGAEAFF
once	TRBV27	TRBD1	TRBJ2-7	TGTGCCAGCAGTTTGCCCGGGACAGGGGCCGGGGAGCAGTACTTC	CASSLPGTGAGEQYF
few	TRBV18	TRBD2	TRBJ2-3	TGTGCCAGCTCACCAACCCGAGCAGCGGGAGGGCCGGGAGATACGCAGTATTTT	CASSPTRAAGGPGDTQYF
.	TRBV6-1	.	TRBJ1-3	TGTGCCAGCAGTGAAGAAGTTAAGGGATTCTCTGGAAACACCATATATTTT	CASSEEVKGFSGNTIYF
.	TRBV29-1	.	TRBJ1-2	TGCAGCGTTGAAGATAGGGGCTGGGGTTTTGGCTACACCTTC	CSVEDRGWGFGYTF
.	TRBV5-1	TRBD1	TRBJ2-1	TGCGCCAGCAGCCTGGCCCCTTGGACAGGGGCTTACAATGAGCAGTTCTTC	CASSLAPWTGAYNEQFF
.	TRBV9	TRBD2	TRBJ2-3	TGTGCCAGCAGCGTAGAGGGACTAGCGGGCGAAGCAGATACGCAGTATTTT	CASSVEGLAGEADTQYF
.	TRBV5-1	.	TRBJ2-2	TGCGCCAGCAGCTTGGTGGGCACCGGGGAGCTGTTTTTT	CASSLVGTGELFF
.	TRBV30	TRBD1	TRBJ1-1	TGTGCCTGGTCGACAGGGGGCATCTCTCGGGCTTTCTTT	CAWSTGGISRAFF
.	TRBV5-1	.	TRBJ2-1	TGCGCCAGCAGCTTGGATGGGTACAATGAGCAGTTCTTC	CASSLDGYNEQFF
.	TRBV30	TRBD2	TRBJ2-7	TGTGCCTGGAGGCGTGGGAGGGCCTACGAGCAGTACTTC	CAWRRGRAYEQYF
few	TRBV18	.	TRBJ1-5	TGTGCCAGCTCACCGACAGGAGACGATCAGCCCCAGCATTTT	CASSPTGDDQPQHF
.	TRBV19	TRBD1	TRBJ1-4	TGTGCCAGTACCATCGGGCGCAGGGGGCTAGGGGAAAAACTGTTTTTT	CASTIGRRGLGEKLFF
.	TRBV7-9	TRBD1	TRBJ2-5	TGTGCCAGCGACGGACAGGGGTGGGAGACCCAGTACTTC	CASDGQGWETQYF
.	TRBV14	TRBD2	TRBJ2-5	TGTGCCAGCAGCCAAGACCTAGCGGGAGAAGAGACCCAGTACTTC	CASSQDLAGEETQYF
.	TRBV2	TRBD2	TRBJ2-2	TGTGCCAGCAGTGGTGGACTAGCGGGAGGTCTCGGGGAGCTGTTTTTT	CASSGGLAGGLGELFF
.	TRBV10-1	TRBD1	TRBJ1-1	TGCGCCAGCAGTCGACAGGGCGACACTGAAGCTTTCTTT	CASSRQGDTEAFF
.	TRBV2	TRBD1	TRBJ1-2	TGTGCCAGCGGTACAGGGGGCAAGAGTTACACCTTC	CASGTGGKSYTF